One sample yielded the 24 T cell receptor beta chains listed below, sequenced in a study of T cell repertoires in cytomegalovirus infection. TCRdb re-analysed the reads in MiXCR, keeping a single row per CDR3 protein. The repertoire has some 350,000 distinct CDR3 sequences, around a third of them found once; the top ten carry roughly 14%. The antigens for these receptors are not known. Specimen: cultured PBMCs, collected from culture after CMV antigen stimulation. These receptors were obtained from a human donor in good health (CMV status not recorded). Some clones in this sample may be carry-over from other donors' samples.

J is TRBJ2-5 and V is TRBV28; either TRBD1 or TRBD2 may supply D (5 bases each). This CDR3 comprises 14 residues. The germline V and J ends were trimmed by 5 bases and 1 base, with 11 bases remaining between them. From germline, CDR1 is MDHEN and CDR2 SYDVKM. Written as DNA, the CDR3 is TGTGCCAGCAGTAGGGGAGCCGGCCAAGAGACCCAGTACTTC. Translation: CASSRGAGQETQYF.

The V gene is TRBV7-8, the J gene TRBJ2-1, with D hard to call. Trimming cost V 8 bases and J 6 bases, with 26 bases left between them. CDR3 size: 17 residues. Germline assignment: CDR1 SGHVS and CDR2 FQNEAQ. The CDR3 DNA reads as TGTGCCAGCGGGATTACTATTTCCCACCCCGTCTCCAATGAGCAGTTCTTC. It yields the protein CASGITISHPVSNEQFF.

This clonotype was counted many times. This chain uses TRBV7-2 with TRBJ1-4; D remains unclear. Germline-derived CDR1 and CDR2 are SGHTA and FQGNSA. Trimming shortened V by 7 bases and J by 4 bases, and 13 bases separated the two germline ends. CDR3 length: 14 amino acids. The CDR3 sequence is CASTSDGDNEKLFF. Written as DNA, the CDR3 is TGTGCCAGCACCTCGGACGGAGATAATGAAAAACTGTTTTTT.

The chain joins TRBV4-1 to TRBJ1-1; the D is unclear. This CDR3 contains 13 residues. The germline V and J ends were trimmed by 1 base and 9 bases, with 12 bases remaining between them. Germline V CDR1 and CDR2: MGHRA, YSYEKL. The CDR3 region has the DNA TGCGCCAGCAGCCAAGGTGCGGGCAGGCAAGCTTTCTTT. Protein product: CASSQGAGRQAFF.

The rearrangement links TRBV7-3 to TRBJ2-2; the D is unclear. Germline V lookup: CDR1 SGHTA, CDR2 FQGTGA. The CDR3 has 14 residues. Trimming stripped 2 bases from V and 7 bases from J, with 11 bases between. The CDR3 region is CASSLGGTVGELFF. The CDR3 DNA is TGTGCCAGCAGCTTAGGCGGAACTGTCGGGGAGCTGTTTTTT.

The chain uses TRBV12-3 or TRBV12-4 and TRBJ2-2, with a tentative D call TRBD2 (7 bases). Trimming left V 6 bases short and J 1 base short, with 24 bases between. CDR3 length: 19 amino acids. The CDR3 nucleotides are TGTGCCAGCAGGTTATCCGGGGGGCCTACTAGCGAGAACACCGGGGAGCTGTTTTTT. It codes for CASRLSGGPTSENTGELFF.

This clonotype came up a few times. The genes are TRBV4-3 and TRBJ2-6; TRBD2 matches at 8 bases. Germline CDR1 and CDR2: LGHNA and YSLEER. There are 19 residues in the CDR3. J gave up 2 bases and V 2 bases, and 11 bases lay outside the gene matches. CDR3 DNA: TGCGCCAGCAGCCAACTTCCTCCGGGACTAGGAACTGGGGCCAACGTCCTGACTTTC. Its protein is CASSQLPPGLGTGANVLTF.

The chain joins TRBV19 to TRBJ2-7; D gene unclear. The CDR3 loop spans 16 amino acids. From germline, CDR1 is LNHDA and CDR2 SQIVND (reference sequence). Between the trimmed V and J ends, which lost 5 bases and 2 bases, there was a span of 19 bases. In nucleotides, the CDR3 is TGTGCCAGTAGTCCCAACGGATCGGACGGTACCTACGAGCAGTACGTC. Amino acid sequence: CASSPNGSDGTYEQYV.

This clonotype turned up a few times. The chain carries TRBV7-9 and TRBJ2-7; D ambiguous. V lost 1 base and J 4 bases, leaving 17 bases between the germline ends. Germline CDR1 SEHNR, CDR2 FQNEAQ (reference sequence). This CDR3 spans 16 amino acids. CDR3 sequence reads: CASSLEFRVARYEQYF. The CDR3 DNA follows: TGTGCCAGCAGCTTAGAATTCCGCGTAGCACGGTACGAGCAGTACTTC.

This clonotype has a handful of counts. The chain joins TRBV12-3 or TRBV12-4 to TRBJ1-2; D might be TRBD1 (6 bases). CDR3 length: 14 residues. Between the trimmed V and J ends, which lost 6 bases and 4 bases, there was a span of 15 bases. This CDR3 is CASRIEGGGYGYTF. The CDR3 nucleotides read TGTGCCAGCAGGATAGAGGGGGGTGGCTATGGCTACACCTTC.

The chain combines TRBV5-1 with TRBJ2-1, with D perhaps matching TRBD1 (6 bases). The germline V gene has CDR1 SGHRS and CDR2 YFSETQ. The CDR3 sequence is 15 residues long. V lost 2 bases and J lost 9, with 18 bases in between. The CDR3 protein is CASSFRGQNYGEQFF. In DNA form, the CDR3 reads TGCGCCAGCAGCTTTCGTGGACAGAATTACGGTGAGCAGTTCTTC.

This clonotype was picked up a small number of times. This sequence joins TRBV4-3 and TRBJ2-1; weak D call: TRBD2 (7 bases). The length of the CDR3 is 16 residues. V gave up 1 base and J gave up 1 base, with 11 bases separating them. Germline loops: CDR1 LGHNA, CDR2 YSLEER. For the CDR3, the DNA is TGCGCCAGCAGCCAAGGGGGGGGCGAGTCCTACAATGAGCAGTTCTTC. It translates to CASSQGGGESYNEQFF.

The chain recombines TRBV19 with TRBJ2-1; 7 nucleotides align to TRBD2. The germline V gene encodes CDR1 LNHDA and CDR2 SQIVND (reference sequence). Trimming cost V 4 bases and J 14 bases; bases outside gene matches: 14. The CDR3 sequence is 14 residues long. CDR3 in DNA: TGTGCCAGTAGTAACGCGGGAGAGGTTTTGGAAAAGTTCTTC. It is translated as CASSNAGEVLEKFF.

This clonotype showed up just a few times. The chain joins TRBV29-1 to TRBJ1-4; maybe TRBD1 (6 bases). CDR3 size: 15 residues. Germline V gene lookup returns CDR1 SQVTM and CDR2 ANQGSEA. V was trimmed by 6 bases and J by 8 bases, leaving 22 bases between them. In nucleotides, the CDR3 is TGCAGCGTCAAGAGGGGGAATGGAGCGAAAGAAAAACTGTTTTTT. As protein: CSVKRGNGAKEKLFF.

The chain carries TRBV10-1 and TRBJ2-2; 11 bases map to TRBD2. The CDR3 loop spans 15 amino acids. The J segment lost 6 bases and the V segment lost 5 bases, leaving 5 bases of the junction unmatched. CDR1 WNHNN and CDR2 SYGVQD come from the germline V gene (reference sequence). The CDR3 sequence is CASSSLAGGPGELFF. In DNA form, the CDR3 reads TGCGCCAGCAGTTCTCTAGCGGGAGGCCCCGGGGAGCTGTTTTTT.

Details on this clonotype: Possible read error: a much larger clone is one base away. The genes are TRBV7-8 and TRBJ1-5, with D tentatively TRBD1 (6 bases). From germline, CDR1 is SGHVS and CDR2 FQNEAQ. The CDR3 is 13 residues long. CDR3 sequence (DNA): TGTGCCAGCGGCTTACAGGGAAATCAGCCCCAGCATTTT. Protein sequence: CASGLQGNQPQHF.

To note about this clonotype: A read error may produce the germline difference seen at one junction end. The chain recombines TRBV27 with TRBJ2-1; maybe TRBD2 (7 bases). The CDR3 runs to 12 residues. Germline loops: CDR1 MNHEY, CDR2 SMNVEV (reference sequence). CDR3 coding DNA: TGTGCCAGCAGTTTTAGGGGGAGGGCCCCGATCTTC. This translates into CASSFRGRAPIF.

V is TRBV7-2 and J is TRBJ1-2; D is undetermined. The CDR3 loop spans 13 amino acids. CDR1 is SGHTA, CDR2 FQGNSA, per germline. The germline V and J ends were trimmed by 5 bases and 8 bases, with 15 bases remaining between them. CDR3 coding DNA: TGTGCCAGCAGCCGATTGGCGGGAGCGGGCTACACCTTC. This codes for CASSRLAGAGYTF.

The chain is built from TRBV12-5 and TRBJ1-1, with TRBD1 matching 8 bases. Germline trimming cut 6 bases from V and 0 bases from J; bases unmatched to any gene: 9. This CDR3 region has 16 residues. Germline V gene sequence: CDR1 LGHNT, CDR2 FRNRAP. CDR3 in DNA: TGTGCTAGTGGCTGGACAGGGAATGCCATGAACACTGAAGCTTTCTTT. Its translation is CASGWTGNAMNTEAFF.

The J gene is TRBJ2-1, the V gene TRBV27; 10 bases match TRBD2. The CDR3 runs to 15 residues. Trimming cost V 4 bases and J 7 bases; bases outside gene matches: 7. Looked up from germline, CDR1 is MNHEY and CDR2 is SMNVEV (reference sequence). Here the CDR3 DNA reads TGTGCCAGCAGTTCCCTAGCGGGAGTAGCAAATGAGCAGTTCTTC. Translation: CASSSLAGVANEQFF.

For the CDR3, the DNA is TGTGCCAGCAGCTTAGGGACTAGCGGGAGGGGTCCTTTTGACACCGGGGAGCTGTTTTTT. It codes for CASSLGTSGRGPFDTGELFF. V is TRBV7-2 and J is TRBJ2-2; 15 nucleotides align to TRBD2. The V and J ends lost 1 base and 3 bases, in that order; junction bases with no gene match: 9. This CDR3 is built from 20 residues. The germline gives CDR1 SGHTA, CDR2 FQGNSA.

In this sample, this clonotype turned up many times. The DNA for the CDR3 is TGTGCCAGCAGTCTCCGAGGGACAGGGAACACTGAAGCTTTCTTT. Protein: CASSLRGTGNTEAFF. V gene TRBV27 combines with J gene TRBJ1-1; 8 positions agree with TRBD1. Trimming at V came to 5 bases and at J to 1 base, leaving 6 bases not matched to a gene. This CDR3 has 15 residues. CDR1 is MNHEY and CDR2 is SMNVEV in the germline V gene (reference sequence).

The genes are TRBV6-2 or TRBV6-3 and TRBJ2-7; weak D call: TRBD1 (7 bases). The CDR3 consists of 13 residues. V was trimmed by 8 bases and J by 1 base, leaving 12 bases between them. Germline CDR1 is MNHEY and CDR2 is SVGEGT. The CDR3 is CASSAGQSYEQYF. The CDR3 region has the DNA TGTGCCAGCTCCGCGGGACAGTCCTACGAGCAGTACTTC.

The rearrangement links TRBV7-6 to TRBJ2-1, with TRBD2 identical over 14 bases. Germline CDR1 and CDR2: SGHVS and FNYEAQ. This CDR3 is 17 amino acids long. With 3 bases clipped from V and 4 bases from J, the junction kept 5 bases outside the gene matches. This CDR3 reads CASSFRTSGRKYNEQFF. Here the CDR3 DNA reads TGTGCCAGCAGCTTCCGGACTAGCGGGAGGAAATACAATGAGCAGTTCTTC. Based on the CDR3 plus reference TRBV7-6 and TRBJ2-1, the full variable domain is GAGVSQSPRYKVTKRGQDVALRCDPISGHVSLYWYRQALGQGPEFLTYFNYEAQQDKSGLPNDRFSAERPEGSISTLTIQRTEQRDSAMYRCASSFRTSGRKYNEQFFGPGTRLTVL.